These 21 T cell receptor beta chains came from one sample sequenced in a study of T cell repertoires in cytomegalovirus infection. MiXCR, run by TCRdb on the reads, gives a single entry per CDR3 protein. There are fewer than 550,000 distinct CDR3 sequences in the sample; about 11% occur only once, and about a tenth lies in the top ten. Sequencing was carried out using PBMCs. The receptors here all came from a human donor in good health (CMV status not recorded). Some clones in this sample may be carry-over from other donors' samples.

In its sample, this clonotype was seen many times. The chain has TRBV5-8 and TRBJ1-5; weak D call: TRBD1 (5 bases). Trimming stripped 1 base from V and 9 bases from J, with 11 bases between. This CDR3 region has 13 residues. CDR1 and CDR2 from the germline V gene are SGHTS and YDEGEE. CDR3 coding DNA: TGTGCCAGCAGCTTGAAAGGGGACTGGCCCCAGCATTTT. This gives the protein CASSLKGDWPQHF.

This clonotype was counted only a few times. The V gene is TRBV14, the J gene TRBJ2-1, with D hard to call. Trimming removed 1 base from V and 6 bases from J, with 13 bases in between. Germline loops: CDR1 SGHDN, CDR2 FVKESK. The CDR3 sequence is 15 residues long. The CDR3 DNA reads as TGTGCCAGCAGCCAAGGCTCAACTTGGGGCAATGAGCAGTTCTTC. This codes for CASSQGSTWGNEQFF. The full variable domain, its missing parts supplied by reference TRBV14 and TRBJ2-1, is EAGVTQFPSHSVIEKGQTVTLRCDPISGHDNLYWYRRVMGKEIKFLLHFVKESKQDESGMPNNRFLAERTGGTYSTLKVQPAELEDSGVYFCASSQGSTWGNEQFFGPGTRLTVL.

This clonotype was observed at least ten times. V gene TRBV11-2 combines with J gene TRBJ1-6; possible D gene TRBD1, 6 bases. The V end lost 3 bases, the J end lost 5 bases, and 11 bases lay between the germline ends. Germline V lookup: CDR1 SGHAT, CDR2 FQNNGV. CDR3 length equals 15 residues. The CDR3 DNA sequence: TGTGCCAGCAGCTTTAGGGGGGAGGATAATTCACCCCTCCACTTT. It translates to CASSFRGEDNSPLHF. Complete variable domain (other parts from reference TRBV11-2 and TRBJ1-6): EAGVAQSPRYKIIEKRQSVAFWCNPISGHATLYWYQQILGQGPKLLIQFQNNGVVDDSQLPKDRFSAERLKGVDSTLKIQPAKLEDSAVYLCASSFRGEDNSPLHFGNGTRLTVT.

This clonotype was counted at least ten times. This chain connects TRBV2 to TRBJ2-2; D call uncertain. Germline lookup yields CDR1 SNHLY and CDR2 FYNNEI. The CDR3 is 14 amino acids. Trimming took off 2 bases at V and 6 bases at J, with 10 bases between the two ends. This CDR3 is CASSERRAPGELFF. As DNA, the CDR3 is TGTGCCAGCAGTGAACGCCGGGCCCCCGGGGAGCTGTTTTTT.

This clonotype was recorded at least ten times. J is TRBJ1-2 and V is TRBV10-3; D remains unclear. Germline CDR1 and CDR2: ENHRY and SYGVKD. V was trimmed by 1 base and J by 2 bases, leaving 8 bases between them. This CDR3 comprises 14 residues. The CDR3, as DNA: TGTGCCATCAGTGAGTTTAGGGAAAACTATGGCTACACCTTC. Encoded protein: CAISEFRENYGYTF.

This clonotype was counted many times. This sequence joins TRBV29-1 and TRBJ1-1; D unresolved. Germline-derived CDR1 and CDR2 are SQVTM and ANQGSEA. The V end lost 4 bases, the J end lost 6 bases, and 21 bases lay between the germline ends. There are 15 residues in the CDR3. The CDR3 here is CSVAMWASGRAEAFF. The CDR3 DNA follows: TGCAGCGTTGCAATGTGGGCCTCGGGAAGAGCTGAAGCTTTCTTT.

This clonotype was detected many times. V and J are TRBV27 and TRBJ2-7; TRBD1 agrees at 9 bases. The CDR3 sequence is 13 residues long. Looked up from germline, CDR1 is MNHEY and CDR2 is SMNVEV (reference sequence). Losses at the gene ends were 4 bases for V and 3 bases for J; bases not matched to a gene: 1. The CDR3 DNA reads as TGTGCCAGCAGTTGGACAGGGGTCTACGAGCAGTACTTC. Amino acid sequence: CASSWTGVYEQYF.

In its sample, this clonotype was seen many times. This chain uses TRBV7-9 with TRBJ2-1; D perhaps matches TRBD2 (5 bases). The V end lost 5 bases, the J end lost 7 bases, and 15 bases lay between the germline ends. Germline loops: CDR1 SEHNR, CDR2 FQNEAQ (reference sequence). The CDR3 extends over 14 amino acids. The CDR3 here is CASSEPSLGNEQFF. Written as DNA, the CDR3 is TGTGCCAGCAGCGAACCTAGCTTGGGGAATGAGCAGTTCTTC.

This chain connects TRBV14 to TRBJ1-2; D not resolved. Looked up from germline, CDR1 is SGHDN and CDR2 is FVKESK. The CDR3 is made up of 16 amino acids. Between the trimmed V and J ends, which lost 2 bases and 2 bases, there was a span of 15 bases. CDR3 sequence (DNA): TGTGCCAGCAGCCAATTTGCGGGTGATTCCAACTATGGCTACACCTTC. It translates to CASSQFAGDSNYGYTF.

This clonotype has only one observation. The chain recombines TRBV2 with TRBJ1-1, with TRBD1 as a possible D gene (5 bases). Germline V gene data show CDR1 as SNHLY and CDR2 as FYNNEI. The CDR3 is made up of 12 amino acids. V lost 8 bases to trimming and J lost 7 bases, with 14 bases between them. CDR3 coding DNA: TGTGCCAGCGGTGCCCAGGGAAATGAAGCTTTCTTT. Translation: CASGAQGNEAFF.

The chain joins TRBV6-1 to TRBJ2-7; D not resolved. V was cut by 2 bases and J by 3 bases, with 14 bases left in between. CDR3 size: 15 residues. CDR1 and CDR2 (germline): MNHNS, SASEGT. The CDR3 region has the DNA TGTGCCAGCAGTGAACTGCCGTCTGGCGGCTACGAGCAGTACTTC. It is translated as CASSELPSGGYEQYF.

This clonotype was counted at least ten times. CDR3 sequence reads: CATSTSGRAWETQYF. The CDR3 DNA reads TGTGCCACCTCGACTAGCGGGAGGGCCTGGGAGACCCAGTACTTC. V is TRBV24-1 and J is TRBJ2-5, with TRBD2 matching over 14 bases. This CDR3 has 15 residues. V was pared by 9 bases and J by 5 bases, with 7 bases of the junction left unmatched. Germline lookup yields CDR1 KGHDR and CDR2 SFDVKD.

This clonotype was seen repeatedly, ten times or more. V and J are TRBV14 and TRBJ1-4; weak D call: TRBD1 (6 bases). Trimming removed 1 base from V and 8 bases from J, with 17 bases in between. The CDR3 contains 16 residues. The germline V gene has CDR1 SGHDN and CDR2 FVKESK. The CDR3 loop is CASSQGSPGAGEKLFF. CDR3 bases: TGTGCCAGCAGCCAAGGGTCCCCGGGGGCTGGGGAAAAACTGTTTTTT.

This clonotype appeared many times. The CDR3 loop is CAIRGLEGDTQYF. DNA of the CDR3: TGTGCCATCAGGGGGCTTGAGGGTGATACGCAGTATTTT. The V call is TRBV10-3, the J call TRBJ2-3; D possibly uses TRBD1 or TRBD2 (5 bases each). V was pared by 6 bases and J by 6 bases, with 13 bases between. Germline V gene data show CDR1 as ENHRY and CDR2 as SYGVKD. The CDR3 sequence is 13 residues long.

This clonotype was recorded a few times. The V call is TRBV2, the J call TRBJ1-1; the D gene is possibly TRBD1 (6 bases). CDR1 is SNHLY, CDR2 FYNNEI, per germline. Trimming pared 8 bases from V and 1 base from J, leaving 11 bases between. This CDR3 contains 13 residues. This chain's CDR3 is CASGGSWNTEAFF. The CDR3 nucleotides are TGTGCCAGCGGGGGCAGTTGGAACACTGAAGCTTTCTTT. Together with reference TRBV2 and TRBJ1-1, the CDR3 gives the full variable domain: EPEVTQTPSHQVTQMGQEVILRCVPISNHLYFYWYRQILGQKVEFLVSFYNNEISEKSEIFDDQFSVERPDGSNFTLKIRSTKLEDSAMYFCASGGSWNTEAFFGQGTRLTVV.

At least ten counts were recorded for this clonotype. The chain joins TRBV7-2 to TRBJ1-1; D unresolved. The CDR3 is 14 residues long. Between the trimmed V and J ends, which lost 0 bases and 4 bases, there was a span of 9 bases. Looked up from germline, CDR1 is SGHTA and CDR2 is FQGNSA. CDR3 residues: CASSLARPSTEAFF. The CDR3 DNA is TGTGCCAGCAGCTTAGCCAGACCGAGCACTGAAGCTTTCTTT.

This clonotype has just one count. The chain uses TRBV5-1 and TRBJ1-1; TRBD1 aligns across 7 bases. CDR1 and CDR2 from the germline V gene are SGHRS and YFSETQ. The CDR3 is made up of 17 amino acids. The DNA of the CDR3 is TGCAACAGCAGCTTGGAATTTAGGGCAGGGGGTGGCACTGAAGCTTTCTTT. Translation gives CNSSLEFRAGGGTEAFF.

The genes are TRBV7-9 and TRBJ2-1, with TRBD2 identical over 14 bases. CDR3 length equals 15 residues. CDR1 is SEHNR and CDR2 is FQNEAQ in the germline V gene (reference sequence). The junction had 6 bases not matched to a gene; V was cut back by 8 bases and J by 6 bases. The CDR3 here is CASGPTSGRANEQFF. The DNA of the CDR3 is TGTGCCAGCGGGCCGACTAGCGGGAGGGCCAATGAGCAGTTCTTC.

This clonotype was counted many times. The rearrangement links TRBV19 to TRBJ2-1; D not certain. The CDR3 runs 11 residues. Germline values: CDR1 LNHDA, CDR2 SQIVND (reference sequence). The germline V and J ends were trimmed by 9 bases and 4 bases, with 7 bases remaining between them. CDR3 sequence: CASSAYNEQFF. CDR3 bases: TGTGCCAGCAGCGCGTACAATGAGCAGTTCTTC. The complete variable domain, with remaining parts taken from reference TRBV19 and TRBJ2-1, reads DGGITQSPKYLFRKEGQNVTLSCEQNLNHDAMYWYRQDPGQGLRLIYYSQIVNDFQKGDIAEGYSVSREKKESFPLTVTSAQKNPTAFYLCASSAYNEQFFGPGTRLTVL.

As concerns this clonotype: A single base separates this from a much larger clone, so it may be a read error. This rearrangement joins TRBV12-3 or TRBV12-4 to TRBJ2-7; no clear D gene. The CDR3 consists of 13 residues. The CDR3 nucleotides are TGTGCCAGCGGTTTGGGTACCTTACGCCAGCAGTACTTC. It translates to CASGLGTLRQQYF.

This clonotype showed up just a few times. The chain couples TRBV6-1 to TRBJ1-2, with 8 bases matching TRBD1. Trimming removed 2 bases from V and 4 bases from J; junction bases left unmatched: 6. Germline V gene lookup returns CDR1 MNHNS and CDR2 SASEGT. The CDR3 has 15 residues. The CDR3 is CASSERQGASYGYTF. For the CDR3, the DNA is TGTGCCAGCAGTGAACGGCAGGGGGCTAGCTATGGCTACACCTTC.